Listed below are T cell receptor beta chains from one sample, sequenced in a study of T-cell reconstitution after alpha-beta-depleted transplantation in children. MiXCR, applied by TCRdb to the PCR reads, yields one record per CDR3 protein. The table lists about 22,000 distinct CDR3 sequences, 11% of them singletons, with 20% to 25% in the top ten. The source material was PBMCs from the stem cell graft donor, sampled from the stem cell graft. Source of these receptors: a human donor who donated a stem cell graft to a child with chronic granulomatous disease. Both conserved end residues are part of each CDR3. Fields, in order: V gene, clone size, D gene, J gene, CDR3 DNA, CDR3 protein. The D gene is left open where the match is weak. Expanded clones get a size class; other rows say once, few or many, or leave the size out.

V: TRBV28
size: medium-sized
D: -
J: TRBJ2-1
DNA: TGTGCCAGCAGCATACTCGAGGGTCCGGATGAGCAGTTCTTC
CDR3: CASSILEGPDEQFF

V: TRBV7-2
size: many
D: TRBD2
J: TRBJ2-1
DNA: TGTGCCAGCAGCCGGGGGGGGAAGGAGCAGTTCTTC
CDR3: CASSRGGKEQFF

V: TRBV20-1
size: medium-sized
D: -
J: TRBJ1-5
DNA: TGCAGTGCTAGAGCCGACTCGAAGCCCCAGCATTTT
CDR3: CSARADSKPQHF

V: TRBV2
size: many
D: TRBD1
J: TRBJ1-1
DNA: TGTGCCAGCCTACCGGGACAGGGTATGGGAACGAGGACTGAAGCTTTCTTT
CDR3: CASLPGQGMGTRTEAFF

V: TRBV27
size: many
D: TRBD1
J: TRBJ2-7
DNA: TGTGCCAGCAGGGACAGGGAATTTGGAGAGCAGTACTTC
CDR3: CASRDREFGEQYF

V: TRBV27
size: many
D: -
J: TRBJ2-3
DNA: TGTGCCAGCAGTACTAGCTCCCCGGGAGATACGCAGTATTTT
CDR3: CASSTSSPGDTQYF

V: TRBV5-1
size: -
D: -
J: TRBJ2-2
DNA: TGCGCCAGCAGCCCAGGACAGATGTCCGGGGAGCTGTTTTTT
CDR3: CASSPGQMSGELFF

V: TRBV12-5
size: many
D: -
J: TRBJ2-2
DNA: TGTGCTAGTGGGGAGGGTGCCGGGGAGCTGTTTTTT
CDR3: CASGEGAGELFF

V: TRBV15
size: few
D: -
J: TRBJ2-5
DNA: TGTGCCACCAGCCCCGGGGGTCAAGAGACCCAGTACTTC
CDR3: CATSPGGQETQYF

V: TRBV5-1
size: -
D: TRBD1
J: TRBJ1-2
DNA: TGTGCCAGCAGCTGGACAGGGCCCATCTATGGCTACACCTTC
CDR3: CASSWTGPIYGYTF

V: TRBV5-4
size: -
D: TRBD2
J: TRBJ2-7
DNA: TGTGCCAGCAGATACCGGTCGGGGGGGTTCGACGAGCAGTACTTC
CDR3: CASRYRSGGFDEQYF

V: TRBV7-7
size: many
D: TRBD1
J: TRBJ2-1
DNA: TGTGCTAGCAGCTTAGCTTTCAAGGGGGCAGGAAACAATGAGCAGTTCTTC
CDR3: CASSLAFKGAGNNEQFF

V: TRBV20-1
size: many
D: TRBD1
J: TRBJ2-1
DNA: TGCAGTGCTACCCCCCGACAGGGCCCTCGAGAGCAGTTCTTC
CDR3: CSATPRQGPREQFF

V: TRBV18
size: many
D: -
J: TRBJ2-2
DNA: TGTGCCAGCTCACGTGGACGGACCGGGGAGCTGTTTTTT
CDR3: CASSRGRTGELFF

V: TRBV3-1
size: -
D: -
J: TRBJ2-7
DNA: TGTGCCACCTCCCAAGAGTGGGTTCAGACCCACGAGCAGTACTTC
CDR3: CATSQEWVQTHEQYF

V: TRBV5-6
size: many
D: TRBD1
J: TRBJ2-2
DNA: TGTGCCAGCAGCTTGCGGGGACAGGGGGCGATCGCCGGGGAGCTGTTTTTT
CDR3: CASSLRGQGAIAGELFF

V: TRBV20-1
size: many
D: -
J: TRBJ2-1
DNA: TGCAGTGCTAGAGACTATTCCGGACAGCCCTACAATGAGCAGTTCTTC
CDR3: CSARDYSGQPYNEQFF

V: TRBV29-1
size: many
D: -
J: TRBJ2-3
DNA: TGCAGCGTTGTGGGACCGATGCTTACTAGCACAGATACGCAGTATTTT
CDR3: CSVVGPMLTSTDTQYF

V: TRBV29-1
size: medium-sized
D: -
J: TRBJ2-1
DNA: TGCAGCGTTGAAGAAGGTGGAGGAGGCAATGAGCAGTTCTTC
CDR3: CSVEEGGGGNEQFF

V: TRBV28
size: medium-sized
D: -
J: TRBJ1-5
DNA: TGTGCCAGCAGTTTAGCCAAAGGGCCGGGGTCTCAGCCCCAGCATTTT
CDR3: CASSLAKGPGSQPQHF

V: TRBV7-9
size: many
D: TRBD2
J: TRBJ2-3
DNA: TGTGCCAGCAGGCGAACACTAGCGGGGGGTACAGATACGCAGTATTTT
CDR3: CASRRTLAGGTDTQYF

V: TRBV15
size: many
D: TRBD1
J: TRBJ2-5
DNA: TGTGCCACCAGCACTCGGACAGGGGAAGAGACCCAGTACTTC
CDR3: CATSTRTGEETQYF

V: TRBV9
size: medium-sized
D: TRBD2
J: TRBJ2-1
DNA: TGTGCCAGCAGCGATCAGCCGGGACTAGGAAATGAGCAGTTCTTC
CDR3: CASSDQPGLGNEQFF

V: TRBV12-3/TRBV12-4
size: many
D: TRBD2
J: TRBJ2-2
DNA: TGTGCCAGCTCGGCTAGCGGGGACTACAGAAACACCGGGGAGCTGTTTTTT
CDR3: CASSASGDYRNTGELFF